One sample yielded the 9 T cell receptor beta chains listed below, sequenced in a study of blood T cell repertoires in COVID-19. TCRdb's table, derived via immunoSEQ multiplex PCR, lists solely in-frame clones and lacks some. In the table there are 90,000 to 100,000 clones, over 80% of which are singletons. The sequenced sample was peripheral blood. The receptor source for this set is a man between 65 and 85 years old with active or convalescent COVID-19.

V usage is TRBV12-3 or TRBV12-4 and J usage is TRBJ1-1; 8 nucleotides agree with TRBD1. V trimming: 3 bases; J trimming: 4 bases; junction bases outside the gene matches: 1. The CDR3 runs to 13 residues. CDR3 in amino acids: CASSLTGVTEAFF. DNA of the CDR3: TGTGCCAGCAGTTTGACAGGGGTCACTGAAGCTTTCTTT.

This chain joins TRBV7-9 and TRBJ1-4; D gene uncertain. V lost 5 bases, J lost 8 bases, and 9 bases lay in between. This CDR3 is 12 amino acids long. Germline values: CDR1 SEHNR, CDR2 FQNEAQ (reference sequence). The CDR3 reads CASSPSGEKLFF. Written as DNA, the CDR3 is TGTGCCAGCAGCCCGTCCGGGGAAAAACTGTTTTTT.

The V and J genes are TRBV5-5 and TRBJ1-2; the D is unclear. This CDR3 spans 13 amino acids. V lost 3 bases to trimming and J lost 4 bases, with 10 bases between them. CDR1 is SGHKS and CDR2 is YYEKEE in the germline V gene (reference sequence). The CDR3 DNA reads TGTGCCAGCAGCTATGGGGAGCGCTATGGCTACACCTTC. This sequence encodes CASSYGERYGYTF.

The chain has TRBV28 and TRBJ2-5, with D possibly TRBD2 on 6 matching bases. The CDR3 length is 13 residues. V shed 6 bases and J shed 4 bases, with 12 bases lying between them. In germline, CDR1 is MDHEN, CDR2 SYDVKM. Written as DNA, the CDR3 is TGTGCCAGCAGCAGTCAGCGGGTAGAGACCCAGTACTTC. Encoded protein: CASSSQRVETQYF.

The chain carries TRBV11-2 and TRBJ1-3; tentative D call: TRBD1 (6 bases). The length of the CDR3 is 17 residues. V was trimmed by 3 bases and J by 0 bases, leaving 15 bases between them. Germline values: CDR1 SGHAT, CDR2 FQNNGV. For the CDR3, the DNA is TGTGCCAGCAGCTTGGTACGAGGGGGTAGCTCTGGAAACACCATATATTTT. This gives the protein CASSLVRGGSSGNTIYF.

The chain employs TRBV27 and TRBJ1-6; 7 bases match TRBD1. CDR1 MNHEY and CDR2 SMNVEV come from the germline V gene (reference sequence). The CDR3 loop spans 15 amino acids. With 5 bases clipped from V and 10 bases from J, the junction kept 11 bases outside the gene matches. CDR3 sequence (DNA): TGTGCCAGCAGTCCAAGGGGGCTCCCAACATCACCCCTCCACTTT. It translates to CASSPRGLPTSPLHF.

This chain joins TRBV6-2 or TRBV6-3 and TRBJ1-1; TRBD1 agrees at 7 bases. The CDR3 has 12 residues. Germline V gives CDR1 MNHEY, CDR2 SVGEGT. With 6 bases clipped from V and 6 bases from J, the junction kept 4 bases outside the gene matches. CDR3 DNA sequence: TGTGCCAGCAGCCTAGGGACAGCTGAAGCTTTCTTT. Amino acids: CASSLGTAEAFF.

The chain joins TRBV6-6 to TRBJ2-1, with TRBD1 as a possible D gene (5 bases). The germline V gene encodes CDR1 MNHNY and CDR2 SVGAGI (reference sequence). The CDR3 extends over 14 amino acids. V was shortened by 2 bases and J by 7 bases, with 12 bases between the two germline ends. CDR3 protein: CASSYSDSWNEQFF. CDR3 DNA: TGTGCCAGCAGTTACAGCGACAGTTGGAATGAGCAGTTCTTC.

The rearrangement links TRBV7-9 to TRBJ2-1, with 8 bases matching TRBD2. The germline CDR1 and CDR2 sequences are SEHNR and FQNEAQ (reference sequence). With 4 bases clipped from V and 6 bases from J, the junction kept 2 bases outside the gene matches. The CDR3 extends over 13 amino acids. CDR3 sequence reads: CASSSRGGNEQFF. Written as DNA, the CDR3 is TGTGCCAGCAGCTCACGGGGGGGCAATGAGCAGTTCTTC.